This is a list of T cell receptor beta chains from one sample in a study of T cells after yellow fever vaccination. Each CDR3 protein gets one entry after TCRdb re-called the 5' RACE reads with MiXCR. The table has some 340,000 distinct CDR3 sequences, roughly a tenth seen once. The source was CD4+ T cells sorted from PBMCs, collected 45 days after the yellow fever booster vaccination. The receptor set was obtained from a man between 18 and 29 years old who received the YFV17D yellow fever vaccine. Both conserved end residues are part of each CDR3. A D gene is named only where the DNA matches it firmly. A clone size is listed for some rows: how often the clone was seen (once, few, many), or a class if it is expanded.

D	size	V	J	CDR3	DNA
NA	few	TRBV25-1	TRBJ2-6	CASSVAGLSGANVLTF	TGTGCCAGCAGTGTTGCAGGCCTCTCTGGGGCCAACGTCCTGACTTTC
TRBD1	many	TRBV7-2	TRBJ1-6	CASSLVGTGTINSPLHF	TGTGCCAGCAGCTTAGTGGGGACAGGGACCATTAATTCACCCCTCCACTTT
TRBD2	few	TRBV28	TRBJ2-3	CASSLWRPSGDTDTQYF	TGTGCCAGCAGTTTATGGAGGCCTAGCGGAGACACAGATACGCAGTATTTT
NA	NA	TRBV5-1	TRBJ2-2	CASSSVDRPTGELFF	TGCGCCAGCAGCTCCGTGGACAGACCCACCGGGGAGCTGTTTTTT
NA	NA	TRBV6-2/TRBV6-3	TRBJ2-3	CASSQPRLGGVTDTQYF	TGTGCCAGCAGCCAGCCCCGACTGGGCGGGGTCACAGATACGCAGTATTTT
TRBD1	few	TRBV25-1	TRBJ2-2	CASSAHRDRGSTGELFF	TGTGCCAGCAGTGCTCACCGGGACAGGGGGAGCACCGGGGAGCTGTTTTTT
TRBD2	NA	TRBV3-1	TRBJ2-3	CASSHSGATDTQYF	TGTGCCAGCAGCCATAGCGGGGCAACAGATACGCAGTATTTT
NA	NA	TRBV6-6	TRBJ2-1	CASSMRRNQFYNEQFF	TGTGCCAGCAGTATGAGACGTAACCAGTTCTACAATGAGCAGTTCTTC
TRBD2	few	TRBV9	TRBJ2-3	CASRRTSGGSTDTQYF	TGTGCCAGCAGGAGGACTAGCGGGGGGTCCACAGATACGCAGTATTTT
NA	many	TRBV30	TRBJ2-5	CAWRAAAQETQYF	TGTGCCTGGAGAGCGGCAGCCCAAGAGACCCAGTACTTC
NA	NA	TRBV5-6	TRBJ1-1	CASSFLSSRYANTEAFF	TGTGCCAGCAGCTTCCTTTCTAGTCGGTATGCGAACACTGAAGCTTTCTTT
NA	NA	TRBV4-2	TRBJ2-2	CASNTRPGDPGELFF	TGTGCCAGCAACACGAGGCCGGGGGACCCCGGGGAGCTGTTTTTT
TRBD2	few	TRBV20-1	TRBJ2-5	CSARDPWTSGGETQYF	TGCAGTGCTAGAGATCCATGGACTAGCGGGGGAGAGACCCAGTACTTC
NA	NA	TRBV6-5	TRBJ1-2	CASSYSIVGNYGYTF	TGTGCCAGCAGTTACTCGATTGTGGGTAACTATGGCTACACCTTC
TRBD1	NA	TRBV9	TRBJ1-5	CASSATGGDHQPQHF	TGTGCCAGCAGCGCAACAGGGGGCGACCATCAGCCCCAGCATTTT
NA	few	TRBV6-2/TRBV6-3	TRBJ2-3	CASAGGPDTQYF	TGTGCCAGCGCCGGGGGTCCAGATACGCAGTATTTT
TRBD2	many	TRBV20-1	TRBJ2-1	CSARRFGRDGNEQFF	TGCAGTGCCCGGAGGTTCGGGAGGGATGGCAATGAGCAGTTCTTC
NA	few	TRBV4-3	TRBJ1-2	CASSQGAVFYGYTF	TGCGCCAGCAGCCAAGGGGCAGTTTTCTATGGCTACACCTTC
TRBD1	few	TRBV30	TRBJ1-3	CAWSPWDSSGNTIYF	TGTGCCTGGAGTCCCTGGGACAGCTCTGGAAACACCATATATTTT
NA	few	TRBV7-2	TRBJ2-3	CASSLDVREAQYF	TGTGCCAGCAGCTTAGATGTCAGGGAGGCGCAGTATTTT
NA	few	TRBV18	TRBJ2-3	CASSLGRGITADTQYF	TGTGCCAGCTCACTGGGCCGGGGCATCACGGCAGATACGCAGTATTTT
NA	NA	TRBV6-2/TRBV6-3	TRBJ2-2	CASSWAGLNTGELFF	TGTGCCAGCAGTTGGGCGGGGCTAAACACCGGGGAGCTGTTTTTT
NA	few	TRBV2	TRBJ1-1	CASSEQNMNTEAFF	TGTGCCAGCAGTGAGCAGAATATGAACACTGAAGCTTTCTTT
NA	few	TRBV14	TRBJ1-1	CALNTEAFF	TGTGCTCTGAACACTGAAGCTTTCTTT
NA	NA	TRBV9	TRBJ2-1	CASSVGTARVEQFF	TGTGCCAGCAGCGTAGGAACAGCTAGGGTTGAGCAGTTCTTC